Listed below are T cell receptor beta chains from one sample, sequenced in a study of PD-1 blockade in mismatch repair-deficient tumors. TCRdb's copy holds only in-frame clones and misses some; the assay was immunoSEQ multiplex PCR. The table shows approximately 50,000 clones, with around 80% occurring only once. The material was peripheral blood, obtained 4 weeks after starting pembrolizumab. All receptors come from an adult with mismatch repair-deficient cancer. CDR3s include the opening cysteine and the closing phenylalanine or tryptophan. Each record gives: V gene, CDR3 protein.

TRBV6-6	CASSPTVYRTEAFF
TRBV19	CASSMSGESPGGQYF
TRBV6-5	CASSSDTLYNAEAFF
TRBV5-1	CASSFGGVQTQYF
TRBV7-9	CASSPLGAGDGETQYF
TRBV5-4	CASSLFSHGSYEQYF
TRBV5-6	CASSLGSTDTQYF
TRBV5-8	CASTHGTSGRWADTQYF
TRBV21-1	CASSNDTDRSNQPQHF
TRBV19	CASTSVLGAQETQYF
TRBV7-9	CASSPREGSYGYTF
TRBV4-2	CASSQDYGTDTQYF
TRBV5-6	CASSTGPLAGGADTQYF
TRBV5-1	CASSLGPNTGELFF
TRBV20-1	CSASLEETQYF
TRBV6-5	CASSHDTGTGVETF
TRBV20-1	CGLRHTGELFF
TRBV5-6	CASSRRGQGVKEQYF